The T cell receptor (beta chain) described here comes from a study of blood T cell repertoires in COVID-19. Study background: T cells, B-cell-depleted T cells, or PBMCs provided the cDNA or gDNA that served as material.

In the original processing: Cell counts per sample came from amplifying reference gene primers. The data were produced by immunoSEQ multiplex PCR, yet TCRdb's version contains in-frame clones alone and is incomplete. D and trimming come from the DNA, and the V and J calls and clone size come from that table. The sample has around 100,000 clones, about four fifths seen once; the top ten hold around 6.6%. Trimming took 5 bases from V and 1 from J, leaving 11 bases between them. Germline V gene data show CDR1 as LGHDT and CDR2 as YNNKEL (reference sequence). CDR3 length equals 14 residues. This chain connects TRBV3-1 (or the pseudogene TRBV3-2) to TRBJ1-1, with D possibly TRBD1 on 6 matching bases. This clonotype was obtained from a man between 60 and 75 years old with acute or convalescent COVID-19. The sequencing sample was made of peripheral blood. The CDR3 DNA sequence: TGTGCCAGCAGCATCGGACAGTCGAACACTGAAGCTTTCTTT. This translates into CASSIGQSNTEAFF.